The 5 T cell receptor beta chains below were found in one sample sequenced in a study of cytomegalovirus exposure and HLA in healthy donors. The PCR used 60 Vbeta and 13 Jbeta primers. Assay: immunoSEQ multiplex PCR; the TCRdb copy retains only in-frame clones and omits some. The repertoire table contains 60,000 to 75,000 clones. The material sequenced was PBMCs. The receptor source for this set is a female donor in good health and CMV-seropositive.

The chain links TRBV6-5 to TRBJ1-2; D is unclear. Trimming took off 6 bases at V and 3 bases at J, with 8 bases between the two ends. In germline, CDR1 is MNHEY, CDR2 SVGAGI. CDR3 size: 12 residues. The CDR3 loop is CASRAAYYGYTF. The CDR3, as DNA: TGTGCCAGCAGAGCTGCATACTATGGCTACACCTTC.

The chain is built from TRBV28 and TRBJ2-7, with 9 bases matching TRBD1. The germline CDR1 and CDR2 sequences are MDHEN and SYDVKM. This CDR3 contains 15 residues. The J segment lost 2 bases and the V segment lost 5 bases, leaving 7 bases of the junction unmatched. The CDR3: CASSLQGADTYEQYF. CDR3 bases: TGTGCCAGCAGTCTACAGGGGGCCGACACCTACGAGCAGTACTTC.

The V gene is TRBV19, the J gene TRBJ1-4; D not certain. The CDR3 consists of 15 residues. In germline, CDR1 is LNHDA, CDR2 SQIVND (reference sequence). With 7 bases removed from V and 8 bases from J, the gap between germline ends came to 20 bases. The CDR3: CASNGVNTGGEKLFF. CDR3 nucleotides: TGTGCCAGTAATGGAGTAAACACCGGTGGCGAAAAACTGTTTTTT. Together with reference TRBV19 and TRBJ1-4, the CDR3 gives the full variable domain: DGGITQSPKYLFRKEGQNVTLSCEQNLNHDAMYWYRQDPGQGLRLIYYSQIVNDFQKGDIAEGYSVSREKKESFPLTVTSAQKNPTAFYLCASNGVNTGGEKLFFGSGTQLSVL.

The V and J genes are TRBV7-9 and TRBJ1-2; 7 positions match TRBD1. CDR1 and CDR2 (germline): SEHNR, FQNEAQ (reference sequence). The V and J ends lost 5 bases and 0 bases, in that order; junction bases with no gene match: 9. This CDR3 is 16 amino acids long. CDR3 protein: CASSPRRQGPNYGYTF. CDR3 nucleotides: TGTGCCAGCAGCCCCCGGCGACAGGGACCTAACTATGGCTACACCTTC.

The chain is built from TRBV7-4 and TRBJ2-7; no firm D call. Germline lookup yields CDR1 SGHVT and CDR2 SQSDAQ. V was cut by 7 bases and J by 4 bases, with 17 bases left in between. The CDR3 runs to 14 residues. The CDR3 is CASNSTAGPYEQYF. The DNA for the CDR3 is TGTGCCAGCAATTCAACCGCAGGCCCTTACGAGCAGTACTTC.